The rows below give T cell receptor beta chains drawn from one sample of a study of cytomegalovirus exposure and HLA in healthy donors. Using immunoSEQ multiplex PCR, the repertoire was profiled, and TCRdb retains in-frame clones only, with some absent. Counted here are roughly 120,000 clones, around 78% occurring once; the ten biggest clones make up around 1.3%. Sequencing used PBMCs. The receptors here all came from a woman aged 30 to 39 in good health and CMV-seronegative. Both conserved end residues are part of each CDR3. A D gene is named only where the DNA matches it firmly.

D	J	V	CDR3
TRBD2	TRBJ2-3	TRBV5-1	CASSSSGLAGTSTDTQYF
TRBD1	TRBJ1-1	TRBV6-1	CASSSRDRSEAFF
TRBD2	TRBJ2-5	TRBV4-1	CASSQASAGGRETQYF
TRBD1	TRBJ2-3	TRBV15	CATSRGQNTDTQYF
TRBD1	.	TRBV7-8	CASSERTGNGNEQYF
.	TRBJ2-6	TRBV30	CAWSWGGDSGANVLTF
.	TRBJ1-4	TRBV5-1	CASSLAGPTNEKLFF
.	TRBJ2-6	TRBV28	CASSFLPRGANVLTF
TRBD2	TRBJ2-5	TRBV6-8	CASRTGGAQYF
.	TRBJ2-3	TRBV6-4	CASSEPTRVPDTQYF
TRBD1	TRBJ2-7	TRBV5-4	CASSLGGFYEQYF
.	TRBJ1-5	TRBV2	CASSERVQGSQPQHF
TRBD2	TRBJ2-5	TRBV19	CASSTSGGETQYF
.	TRBJ2-7	TRBV19	CASTQTGTPREQYF
.	TRBJ2-5	TRBV4-3	CASSQGVLEQETQYF
.	TRBJ2-7	TRBV5-1	CASSLAGPYEQYF
TRBD1	TRBJ2-7	TRBV29-1	CSVGRDRGYEQYF
.	TRBJ2-7	TRBV27	CASSSTGTDYEQYF
.	TRBJ1-1	TRBV4-3	CASSQLGGNTEAFF
TRBD2	TRBJ2-6	TRBV5-8	CASSPEVAGGPGANVLTF
TRBD2	TRBJ2-5	TRBV4-3	CASSQDGLALETQYF
.	TRBJ1-4	TRBV7-9	CASSSIAGDEKLFF
TRBD2	TRBJ2-1	TRBV4-1	CASSQEGTGTSGSLSNEQFF
TRBD2	TRBJ2-3	TRBV5-4	CASRPSGGGAIDTQYF
TRBD1	TRBJ2-7	TRBV7-8	CASSLRDRDYEQYF
TRBD1	TRBJ1-5	TRBV28	CASSGQGILRGNQPQHF
TRBD2	TRBJ2-3	TRBV4-1	CASSQALRGGRGDTQYF
TRBD2	TRBJ2-5	TRBV7-6	CASSLFTGGETQYF
.	TRBJ2-1	TRBV7-8	CASSSTGSPSYNEQFF
TRBD2	TRBJ2-1	TRBV6-5	CASSIGGGTYNEQFF
TRBD1	TRBJ2-7	TRBV4-1	CASSQPGTGSSYEQYF
TRBD1	TRBJ1-4	TRBV11-2	CASSFDRGNEKLFF
TRBD2	TRBJ2-3	TRBV29-1	CSVLGFSGSLTDTQYF
.	TRBJ2-1	TRBV6-5	CASSYRGTSYNEQFF
TRBD2	TRBJ2-7	TRBV7-2	CASSLGGRALYEQYF
.	TRBJ2-2	TRBV6-5	CASSYLSGTGELFF
.	TRBJ2-2	TRBV4-3	CASSQRGRGENTGELFF
TRBD2	TRBJ2-5	TRBV5-4	CASSPPLAGGPETQYF
TRBD1	TRBJ2-7	TRBV4-1	CASSRDSYEQYF
.	TRBJ2-6	TRBV7-2	CASSRLSSGANVLTF
.	TRBJ2-6	TRBV7-2	CASSLDRPSSGANVLTF
.	TRBJ2-2	TRBV7-3	CASKSQVNTGELFF
TRBD1	TRBJ1-6	TRBV28	CASSEGARDSPLHF
.	TRBJ2-6	TRBV9	CASSPDNSGANVLTF
.	TRBJ2-7	TRBV27	CASSLGGTQQYF
TRBD1	TRBJ1-5	TRBV7-2	CASSVRQGDNQPQHF
TRBD1	TRBJ2-7	TRBV7-9	CASSFPGQGDYEQYF
.	TRBJ1-2	TRBV7-2	CASSPDTGNYGYTF
.	TRBJ2-4	TRBV4-1	CASSQKEDIQYF
TRBD2	TRBJ2-7	TRBV15	CATSRDSSGTYEQYF
TRBD1	TRBJ2-1	TRBV7-9	CASRAGTGLWSPYNEQFF
TRBD2	TRBJ2-1	TRBV7-2	CASSDIKGLAGNEQFF
.	TRBJ1-1	TRBV6-6	CASSSLTAGAEAFF
.	TRBJ1-2	TRBV4-3	CASSQVTGYGYTF
.	TRBJ2-7	TRBV7-9	CASSQRLYEQYF
.	TRBJ2-5	TRBV25-1	CASSEYKGNEETQYF
.	TRBJ2-3	TRBV4-3	CASSQEFAGSTDTQYF